Listed below are T cell receptor beta chains from one sample, sequenced in a study of blood T cells in healthy people across ages. TCRdb independently ran MiXCR on the 5' RACE reads; one entry per CDR3 protein. This sample has around 520,000 distinct CDR3 sequences, with about 28% found just once. The same specimen was also included in a second study, on T cells of mothers and their children.

Sequencing input: blood. Source of these receptors: a boy between 2 and 10 years old in good health. Each CDR3 is given with its conserved first and last residue. Each record gives: CDR3 protein, V gene.

CDR3 protein: CSASGQWGRDIQYF; V gene: TRBV20-1
CDR3 protein: CASGGSSSYEQYF; V gene: TRBV12-3/TRBV12-4
CDR3 protein: CAITGQEGYEQYF; V gene: TRBV10-3
CDR3 protein: CASSPGWTSGYNEQFF; V gene: TRBV14
CDR3 protein: CASGEGGSTYEQYF; V gene: TRBV10-2
CDR3 protein: CASCPGQQETQYF; V gene: TRBV12-3/TRBV12-4
CDR3 protein: CASSSGGSTDTQYF; V gene: TRBV7-8
CDR3 protein: CASSVEGLYGYTF; V gene: TRBV9
CDR3 protein: CASSQDQQGYEQYF; V gene: TRBV4-3
CDR3 protein: CSASVQIFSYNEQFF; V gene: TRBV20-1
CDR3 protein: CATSDLAGQGASPWYGYTF; V gene: TRBV24-1
CDR3 protein: CASYDYSRGLSEQYF; V gene: TRBV5-5
CDR3 protein: CASSHTEKGNIQYF; V gene: TRBV6-6
CDR3 protein: CASSLARVDIEKLFF; V gene: TRBV7-8
CDR3 protein: CASSSTLGTGEFLRRANYGYTF; V gene: TRBV12-3/TRBV12-4
CDR3 protein: CASSLSLTYGYTF; V gene: TRBV12-3/TRBV12-4
CDR3 protein: CASSYSGTSGQETQYF; V gene: TRBV6-5
CDR3 protein: CASSFTLDNEQYF; V gene: TRBV7-2
CDR3 protein: CASSKQERRSGNTIYF; V gene: TRBV18
CDR3 protein: CASSIVREPYNEQFF; V gene: TRBV19
CDR3 protein: CASKDGTSGYEQYF; V gene: TRBV5-1
CDR3 protein: CASSVNPTQSSGNTIYF; V gene: TRBV9
CDR3 protein: CASSYRGAYEQYF; V gene: TRBV6-2/TRBV6-3
CDR3 protein: CASSLGLGGISNTIYF; V gene: TRBV13
CDR3 protein: CASSLSQGAIFPLHF; V gene: TRBV27
CDR3 protein: CAWSAGQTNSPLHF; V gene: TRBV30
CDR3 protein: CASSFLSGALSGANVLTF; V gene: TRBV7-2
CDR3 protein: CASSLVPSLQETQYF; V gene: TRBV11-1
CDR3 protein: CASSLPRDFTKNIQYF; V gene: TRBV28
CDR3 protein: CSASPERRSDTQYF; V gene: TRBV20-1
CDR3 protein: CASSHGGREDIQYF; V gene: TRBV27
CDR3 protein: CASSPSPNNEQFF; V gene: TRBV27
CDR3 protein: CASSFGGGENEQFF; V gene: TRBV5-1
CDR3 protein: CASSLVASGSYEQYF; V gene: TRBV5-8
CDR3 protein: CASSLGQEISTGELFF; V gene: TRBV18
CDR3 protein: CASSPRTSGSSSEQFF; V gene: TRBV7-9
CDR3 protein: CASSQGRISYEQYF; V gene: TRBV3-1
CDR3 protein: CASSQGSGMEAKNIQYF; V gene: TRBV4-1
CDR3 protein: CASRRLTGGKETQYF; V gene: TRBV6-1
CDR3 protein: CASSSNPTGYEQYF; V gene: TRBV7-8
CDR3 protein: CASSSGTGPGELFF; V gene: TRBV7-6
CDR3 protein: CSARLSGGQETQYF; V gene: TRBV20-1
CDR3 protein: CASTPRDSGPLGEQYF; V gene: TRBV5-5